The clone carrying this T cell receptor (beta chain) has a count of ten or more. The antigen remains unidentified. These data originate in a study of blood T cells in healthy people across ages. Whole-study results and caveats: As naive T cell percentage varied, TCR beta diversity correlated strongly with it.

The authors ran a second PCR of about 7 to 12 cycles using a sample-barcoded 5' primer and a J-beta primer mix. Each CDR3 protein gets one entry after TCRdb re-called the 5' RACE reads with MiXCR. The table shows 540,000 or so distinct CDR3 sequences, with 24% occurring only once. The same sample was also studied in work on T cells of mothers and their children. That study reports: Random nucleotides (2-4) and sample barcodes were added by the M1S primer used in the second PCR. Each child contributed millions of TCR beta CDR3 reads, while each mother contributed over 9.5 million.

The sequence came from a boy under 18 in good health. Material for sequencing was blood.

The CDR3 region is CASSVASSEYQETQYF. The CDR3 coding sequence is TGTGCCAGCAGCGTAGCCTCTTCTGAGTACCAAGAGACCCAGTACTTC. The chain recombines TRBV9 with TRBJ2-5, with unresolved D. Per germline, CDR1 SGDLS and CDR2 YYNGEE. V was shortened by 0 bases and J by 0 bases, with 12 bases between the two germline ends. CDR3 length equals 16 residues. The full variable domain, completed using reference TRBV9 and TRBJ2-5, is DSGVTQTPKHLITATGQRVTLRCSPRSGDLSVYWYQQSLDQGLQFLIQYYNGEERAKGNILERFSAQQFPDLHSELNLSSLELGDSALYFCASSVASSEYQETQYFGPGTRLLVL.